This is a list of T cell receptor beta chains from one sample in a study of control samples from healthy donors and cancer patients. Measured with immunoSEQ multiplex PCR; TCRdb has only the in-frame clones, and not every one. The sample carries 35,000 to 45,000 clones, under 95% recorded once. Source material: PBMCs. The receptor set was obtained from a woman aged 40 to 50 with head and neck cancer. The CDR3 runs from the conserved cysteine through the conserved F or W. D genes are given only for firm matches. Clone size is not always given. Where it is, it says once, few, many or a class for expanded clones.

j_call v_call clone_size d_call cdr3_aa cdr3_nt
TRBJ2-7 TRBV19 NA TRBD2 CASSTGGTSGTYEQYF TGTGCCAGTAGTACGGGGGGGACTAGCGGGACCTACGAGCAGTACTTC
TRBJ1-2 TRBV3-1/TRBV3-2 once NA CASSQDRGFYGYTF TGTGCCAGCAGCCAAGATCGAGGGTTCTATGGCTACACCTTC
TRBJ1-2 TRBV6-5 NA NA CASSSGPNYGYTF TGTGCCAGCAGTTCAGGTCCCAACTATGGCTACACCTTC
TRBJ2-5 TRBV16 NA TRBD1 CASILLLGQGEPQETQYF TGTGCCAGCATCCTACTTCTGGGTCAGGGGGAGCCCCAAGAGACCCAGTACTTC
TRBJ1-1 TRBV28 NA NA CASSLMGAGSTEAFF TGTGCCAGCAGTTTAATGGGGGCGGGAAGCACTGAAGCTTTCTTT
TRBJ2-5 TRBV3-1/TRBV3-2 NA TRBD2 CASSQDGTSGGWETQYF TGTGCCAGCAGCCAAGATGGGACTAGCGGGGGGTGGGAGACCCAGTACTTC
TRBJ2-5 TRBV6-1 NA TRBD1 CASSDNRGETQYF TGTGCCAGCAGTGATAACAGGGGAGAGACCCAGTACTTC
TRBJ2-3 TRBV12-3/TRBV12-4 NA NA CASRTQYF TGTGCCAGCAGGACGCAGTATTTT
TRBJ1-5 TRBV23-1 once TRBD1 CASRDRRLAGLRNQPQHF TGCGCCAGCAGGGACAGGCGACTAGCGGGCCTTAGGAATCAGCCCCAGCATTTT
TRBJ1-1 TRBV27 once TRBD1 CASSWGTGDNTEAFF TGTGCCAGCAGTTGGGGGACAGGGGATAACACTGAAGCTTTCTTT
TRBJ2-3 TRBV9 NA TRBD2 CASSLGALADTDTQYF TGTGCCAGCAGCCTCGGAGCACTAGCGGACACAGATACGCAGTATTTT
TRBJ1-1 TRBV6-6 NA NA CASTPNVLNTEAFF TGTGCCAGCACCCCTAACGTCTTGAACACTGAAGCTTTCTTT
TRBJ1-2 TRBV5-1 NA TRBD1 CASSWTGQREGYTF TGCGCCAGCAGCTGGACAGGGCAAAGAGAAGGCTACACCTTC
TRBJ1-2 TRBV7-8 NA TRBD1 CASSPDRAGGYTF TGTGCCAGCAGCCCAGACAGGGCGGGCGGCTACACCTTC
TRBJ2-7 TRBV5-8 NA TRBD2 CASSFGLAGTYEQYF TGTGCCAGCAGCTTCGGACTAGCGGGAACCTACGAGCAGTACTTC
TRBJ2-3 TRBV28 NA NA CASSSGDSTDTQYF TGTGCCAGCAGCTCGGGGGATAGCACAGATACGCAGTATTTT
TRBJ2-7 TRBV6-1 NA TRBD1 CASSEVGRQGAYEQYF TGTGCCAGCAGTGAAGTAGGTCGACAGGGGGCCTACGAGCAGTACTTC
TRBJ2-3 TRBV7-2 NA NA CASSLSKDWDTQYF TGTGCCAGCAGCTTAAGTAAGGACTGGGATACGCAGTATTTT
TRBJ2-4 TRBV10-3 NA TRBD2 CAISDTSGSTKNIQYF TGTGCCATCAGTGATACTAGCGGGAGCACCAAAAACATTCAGTACTTC
TRBJ1-2 TRBV5-1 NA TRBD1 CASRDRGRDYGYTF TGCGCCAGCAGGGACAGGGGGCGCGACTATGGCTACACCTTC
TRBJ1-2 TRBV2 NA NA CASSSAQSGPLLVGYTF TGTGCCAGCAGCTCAGCCCAATCTGGGCCACTCCTCGTCGGCTACACCTTC
TRBJ2-5 TRBV5-4 NA NA CASSLARGEETQYF TGTGCCAGCAGCTTGGCCCGTGGGGAAGAGACCCAGTACTTC
TRBJ1-5 TRBV2 NA TRBD1 CASREDRGGNQPQHF TGTGCCAGCAGAGAGGACAGGGGGGGCAATCAGCCCCAGCATTTT
TRBJ2-7 TRBV7-3 few NA CASSLGTGLEQYF TGTGCCAGCAGCTTGGGCACAGGGCTCGAGCAGTACTTC
TRBJ2-6 TRBV7-3 once TRBD1 CASSSRGTGTSGANVLTF TGTGCCAGCAGTTCAAGGGGGACAGGGACCTCTGGGGCCAACGTCCTGACTTTC
TRBJ2-7 TRBV19 NA NA CASSTGGPYEQYF TGTGCCAGTAGTACTGGAGGCCCCTACGAGCAGTACTTC
TRBJ2-5 TRBV6-5 once NA CASGIWTQYF TGTGCCAGCGGGATCTGGACCCAGTACTTC
TRBJ1-2 TRBV19 few TRBD1 CATPTGDYGYTF TGTGCCACCCCGACAGGGGACTATGGCTACACCTTC
TRBJ1-6 TRBV2 few NA CASSERGAVYNSPLHF TGTGCCAGCAGTGAGAGGGGGGCCGTCTATAATTCACCCCTCCACTTT
TRBJ2-2 TRBV7-9 NA NA CATESLPNTGELFF TGTGCCACCGAAAGCCTTCCGAACACCGGGGAGCTGTTTTTT
TRBJ2-5 TRBV7-6 NA NA CASSLAGLTQETQYF TGTGCCAGCAGCCTGGCGGGACTGACTCAAGAGACCCAGTACTTC
TRBJ1-2 TRBV30 NA TRBD1 CASYPGGPTPIYGYTF TGTGCCTCGTACCCAGGGGGCCCCACCCCTATCTATGGCTACACCTTC
TRBJ2-3 TRBV19 NA TRBD1 CASKGQRSDTQYF TGTGCCAGTAAGGGACAGCGATCCGATACGCAGTATTTT
TRBJ2-5 TRBV4-2 NA TRBD2 CASSQVTSGWGQETQYF TGTGCCAGCAGCCAAGTGACTAGCGGGTGGGGGCAAGAGACCCAGTACTTC
TRBJ1-2 TRBV19 NA TRBD1 CASTTRGPDPPRNGYTF TGTGCCAGTACCACAAGGGGGCCAGACCCGCCGAGGAATGGCTACACCTTC
TRBJ1-2 TRBV3-1/TRBV3-2 NA NA CASSQDAVLTGYTF TGTGCCAGCAGCCAAGATGCGGTCCTCACGGGCTACACCTTC
TRBJ2-5 TRBV7-3 NA NA CASSLGSSSTETQYF TGTGCCAGCAGCCTAGGGTCTAGTAGTACGGAGACCCAGTACTTC
TRBJ1-6 TRBV6-1 NA NA CASSEAGLYNSPLHF TGTGCCAGCAGTGAAGCGGGACTGTATAATTCACCCCTCCACTTT
TRBJ1-2 TRBV6-2/TRBV6-3 NA TRBD1 CASSALAGGVANYGYTF TGTGCCAGCAGCGCCCTTGCAGGGGGTGTAGCTAACTATGGCTACACCTTC
TRBJ2-5 TRBV10-1 NA NA CASSDNQETQYF TGCGCCAGCAGTGACAACCAAGAGACCCAGTACTTC
TRBJ2-3 TRBV9 NA NA CASSPLGASTDTQYF TGTGCCAGCAGCCCCCTCGGGGCAAGCACAGATACGCAGTATTTT
TRBJ1-1 TRBV29-1 NA TRBD1 CSVVTGRGTEAFF TGCAGCGTTGTGACAGGGAGGGGGACTGAAGCTTTCTTT
TRBJ1-1 TRBV5-6 once NA CASSLWGGNTEAFF TGTGCCAGCAGCTTGTGGGGCGGCAACACTGAAGCTTTCTTT
TRBJ2-7 TRBV11-3 NA NA CASSLDGDEQYF TGTGCCAGCAGCTTAGACGGGGACGAGCAGTACTTC
TRBJ1-5 TRBV7-9 NA TRBD1 CASSFGRGLNNQPQHF TGTGCCAGCAGCTTTGGCAGGGGGCTTAATAATCAGCCCCAGCATTTT
TRBJ2-1 TRBV7-3 NA NA CASSSPPYNEQFF TGTGCCAGCAGCTCCCCCCCCTACAATGAGCAGTTCTTC
TRBJ1-4 TRBV4-2 few TRBD1 CASSQGKGTGHEKLFF TGTGCCAGCAGCCAAGGAAAAGGGACAGGGCATGAAAAACTGTTTTTT
TRBJ2-7 TRBV27 NA NA CASSLRGNLYEQYF TGTGCCAGCAGTTTAAGGGGCAACCTCTACGAGCAGTACTTC
TRBJ2-5 TRBV10-3 NA NA CAISESGSQETQYF TGTGCCATCAGTGAGTCTGGTTCCCAAGAGACCCAGTACTTC
TRBJ2-3 TRBV5-5 NA NA CASSFPDGLSTDTQYF TGTGCCAGCAGCTTCCCGGACGGCCTGTCCACAGATACGCAGTATTTT
TRBJ2-7 TRBV29-1 NA TRBD2 CSASGSVPPLYEQYF TGCAGCGCTAGCGGGAGCGTGCCCCCTCTCTACGAGCAGTACTTC
TRBJ1-5 TRBV19 NA NA CASTGEWGNQPQHF TGTGCCAGTACCGGTGAGTGGGGCAATCAGCCCCAGCATTTT
TRBJ2-1 TRBV2 NA TRBD2 CASNQLAGGRNEQFF TGTGCCAGCAACCAACTAGCGGGGGGGCGCAATGAGCAGTTCTTC
TRBJ1-5 TRBV18 NA NA CASSPARDNQPQHF TGTGCCAGCTCACCGGCCAGGGACAATCAGCCCCAGCATTTT
TRBJ2-3 TRBV15 NA NA CATRVSGSDTQYF TGTGCCACCAGGGTTAGTGGGTCAGATACGCAGTATTTT
TRBJ2-2 TRBV19 NA TRBD1 CASSSGQGARELFF TGTGCCAGTAGTTCCGGACAGGGGGCGCGTGAGCTGTTTTTT
TRBJ2-3 TRBV5-1 NA NA CASSTGSRGQDTQYF TGCGCCAGCAGCACCGGTAGCCGAGGACAAGATACGCAGTATTTT
TRBJ2-2 TRBV5-1 NA TRBD2 CASSFGTSGTGELFF TGCGCCAGCAGCTTCGGGACTAGCGGGACCGGGGAGCTGTTTTTT
TRBJ2-7 TRBV7-9 NA NA CASSFLPFSDRTYEQYF TGTGCCAGCAGCTTTCTTCCTTTTTCCGACCGTACCTACGAGCAGTACTTC
TRBJ1-3 TRBV11-2 NA NA CASSGGLAGNTIYF TGTGCCAGCAGCGGCGGGTTGGCTGGAAACACCATATATTTT